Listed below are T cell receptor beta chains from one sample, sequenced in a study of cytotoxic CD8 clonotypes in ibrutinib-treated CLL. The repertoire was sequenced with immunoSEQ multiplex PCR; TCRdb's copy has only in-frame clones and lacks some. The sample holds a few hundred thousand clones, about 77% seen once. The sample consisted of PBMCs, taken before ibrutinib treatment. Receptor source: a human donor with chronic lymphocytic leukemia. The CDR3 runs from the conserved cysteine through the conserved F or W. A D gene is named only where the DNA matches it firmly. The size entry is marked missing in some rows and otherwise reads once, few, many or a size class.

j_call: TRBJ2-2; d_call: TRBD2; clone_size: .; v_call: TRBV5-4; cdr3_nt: TGTGCCAGCAGCTCCAGAGCGGGAGGTACCGGGGAGCTGTTTTTT; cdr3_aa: CASSSRAGGTGELFF
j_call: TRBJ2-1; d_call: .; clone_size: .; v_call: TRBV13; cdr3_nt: TGTGCCAGCAGCTTTCTACTAGCCCATAACAATGAGCAGTTCTTC; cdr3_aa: CASSFLLAHNNEQFF
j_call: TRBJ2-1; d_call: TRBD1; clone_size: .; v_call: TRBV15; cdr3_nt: TGTGCCACCAGCAGAGCGACAGGGGATCCAGGCAATGAGCAGTTCTTC; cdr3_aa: CATSRATGDPGNEQFF
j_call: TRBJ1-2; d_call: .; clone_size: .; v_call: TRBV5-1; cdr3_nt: TGCGCCAGCAGCATTGGGTCCCTGGACGTCTATGGCTACACCTTC; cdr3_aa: CASSIGSLDVYGYTF
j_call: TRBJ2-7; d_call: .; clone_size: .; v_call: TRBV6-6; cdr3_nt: TGTGCCAGCAGTTACTCGATAGGTTACTACGAGCAGTACTTC; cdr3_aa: CASSYSIGYYEQYF
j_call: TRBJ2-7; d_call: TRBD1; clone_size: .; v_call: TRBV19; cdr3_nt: TGTGCCAGTAGTATGGGGTACAGGGGTTCCCACGAGCAGTACTTC; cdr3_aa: CASSMGYRGSHEQYF
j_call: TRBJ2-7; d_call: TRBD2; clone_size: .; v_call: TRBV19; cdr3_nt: TGTGCCAGTAACAGGGGACTAGCGGGAGCCTACGAGCAGTACTTC; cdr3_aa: CASNRGLAGAYEQYF
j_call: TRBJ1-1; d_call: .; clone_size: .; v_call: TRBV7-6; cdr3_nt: TGTGCCAGCAGCTTAGTGGGGCACGACACTGAAGCTTTCTTT; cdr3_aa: CASSLVGHDTEAFF
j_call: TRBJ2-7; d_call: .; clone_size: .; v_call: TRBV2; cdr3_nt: TGTGCCAGCAAGAATAGCTACGAGCAGTACTTC; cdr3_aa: CASKNSYEQYF
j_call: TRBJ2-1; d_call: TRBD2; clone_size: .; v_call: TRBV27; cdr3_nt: TGTGCCAGCAAAGGACTAGCGGGAGTGTACAATGAGCAGTTCTTC; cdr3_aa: CASKGLAGVYNEQFF
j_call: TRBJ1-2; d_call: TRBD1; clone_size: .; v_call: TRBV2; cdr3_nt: TGTGCCAGCACAACCGGGACAGGGTTCGGCTACACCTTC; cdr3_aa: CASTTGTGFGYTF
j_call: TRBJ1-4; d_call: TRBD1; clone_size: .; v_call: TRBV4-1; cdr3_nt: TGCGCCAGCAGCCCCGGGGGACAGGCCGGGACTAATGAAAAACTGTTTTTT; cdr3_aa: CASSPGGQAGTNEKLFF
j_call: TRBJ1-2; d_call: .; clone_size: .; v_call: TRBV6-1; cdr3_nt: TGTGCCAGCAGTGTGACAGCTTTTAACTATGGCTACACCTTC; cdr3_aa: CASSVTAFNYGYTF
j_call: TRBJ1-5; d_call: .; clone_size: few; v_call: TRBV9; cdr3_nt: TGTGCCAGCAGCGTAGAAGGGGGTGGCCAGCCCCAGCATTTT; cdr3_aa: CASSVEGGGQPQHF
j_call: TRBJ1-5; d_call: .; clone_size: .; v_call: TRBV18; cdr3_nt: TGTGCCAGCTCACAGGGGACCGTGTATAGCAATCAGCCCCAGCATTTT; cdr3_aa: CASSQGTVYSNQPQHF
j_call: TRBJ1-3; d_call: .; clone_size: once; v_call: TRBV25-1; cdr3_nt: TGTGCCAGCACCCCCTTAATAGGAAACACCATATATTTT; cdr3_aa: CASTPLIGNTIYF
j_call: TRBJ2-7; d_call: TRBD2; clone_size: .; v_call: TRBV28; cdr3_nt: TGTGCCAGCAGTCCCGGGGGGAGGGAATACGAGCAGTACTTC; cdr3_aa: CASSPGGREYEQYF
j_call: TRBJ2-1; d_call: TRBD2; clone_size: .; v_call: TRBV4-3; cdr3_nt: TGCGCCAGCAGCCAAGATTTTAGCGGGAACTACAATGAGCAGTTCTTC; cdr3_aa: CASSQDFSGNYNEQFF
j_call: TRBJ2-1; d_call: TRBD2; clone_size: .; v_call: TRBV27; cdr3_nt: TGTGCCAGCAGAAGAGCGGGAGGGCCATACAATGAGCAGTTCTTC; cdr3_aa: CASRRAGGPYNEQFF
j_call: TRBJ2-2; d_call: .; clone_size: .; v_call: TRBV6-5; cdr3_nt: TGTGCCAGCAGCAGACAAACCGGGGAGCTGTTTTTT; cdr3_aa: CASSRQTGELFF
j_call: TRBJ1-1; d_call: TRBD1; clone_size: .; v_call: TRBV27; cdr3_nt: TGTGCCAGCAGGACAGGGTACACTGAAGCTTTCTTT; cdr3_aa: CASRTGYTEAFF
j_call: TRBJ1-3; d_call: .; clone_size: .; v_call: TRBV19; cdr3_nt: TGTGCCAGTAGTGACGACAGTTGGCTTACCGTATATTTT; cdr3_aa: CASSDDSWLTVYF
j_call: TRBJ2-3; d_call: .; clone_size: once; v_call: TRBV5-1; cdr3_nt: TGCGCCAGCAATGGGAATTTAGCGGGCACAGATACGCAGTATTTT; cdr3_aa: CASNGNLAGTDTQYF
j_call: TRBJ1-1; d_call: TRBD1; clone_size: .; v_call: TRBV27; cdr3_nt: TGTGCCAGCAGCCCGGGACAGGGTAACACTGAAGCTTTCTTT; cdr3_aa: CASSPGQGNTEAFF
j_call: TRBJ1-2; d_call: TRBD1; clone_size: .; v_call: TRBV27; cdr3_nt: TGTGCCAGCAGTCAACGGACAGGGGTTGCGGGGGGTGGCTACACCTTC; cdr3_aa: CASSQRTGVAGGGYTF
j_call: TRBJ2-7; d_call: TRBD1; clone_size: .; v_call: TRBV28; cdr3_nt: TGTGCCAGCAATTCACCGGGACAGAGCTCCTACGAGCAGTACTTC; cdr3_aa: CASNSPGQSSYEQYF
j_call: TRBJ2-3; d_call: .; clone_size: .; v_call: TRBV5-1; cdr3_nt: TGCGCCAGCAGCGTGCCGAGGGGTTTAGCGGATACGCAGTATTTT; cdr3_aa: CASSVPRGLADTQYF
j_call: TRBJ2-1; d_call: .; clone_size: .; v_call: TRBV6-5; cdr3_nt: TGTGCCAGCAGTTACCAGCGAACCTACAATGAGCAGTTCTTC; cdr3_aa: CASSYQRTYNEQFF
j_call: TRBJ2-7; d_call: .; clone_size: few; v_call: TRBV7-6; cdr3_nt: TGTGCCAGCAGCTTACTTCAAGGGGAGCAGTACTTC; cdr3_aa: CASSLLQGEQYF
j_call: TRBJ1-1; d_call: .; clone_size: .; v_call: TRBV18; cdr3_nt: TGTGCCAGCTCACCCTCTGGCGGAGAATTGAACACTGAAGCTTTCTTT; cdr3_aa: CASSPSGGELNTEAFF
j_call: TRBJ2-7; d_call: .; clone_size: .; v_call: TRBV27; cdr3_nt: TGTGCCAGCAGTTTTAGTCTAGCTTTTGAGCAGTACTTC; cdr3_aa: CASSFSLAFEQYF
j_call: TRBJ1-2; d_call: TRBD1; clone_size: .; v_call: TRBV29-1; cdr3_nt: TGCAGCGTTGAAGATATCCAGGACAGGGTCCGCCCTAACTATGGCTACACCTTC; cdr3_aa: CSVEDIQDRVRPNYGYTF
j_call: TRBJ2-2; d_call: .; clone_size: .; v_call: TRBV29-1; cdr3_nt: TGCAGCGTTACCGGGACAAGGGGAACCGGGGAGCTGTTTTTT; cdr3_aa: CSVTGTRGTGELFF
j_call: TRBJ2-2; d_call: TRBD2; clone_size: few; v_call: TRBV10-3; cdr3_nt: TGTGCCATCATTGGGACTAGCGGGAGGGCCGCTATCGGGGAGCTGTTTTTT; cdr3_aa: CAIIGTSGRAAIGELFF
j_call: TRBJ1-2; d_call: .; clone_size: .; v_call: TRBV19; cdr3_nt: TGTGCCAGTAGTATCTGGGGGTTGGACTATGGCTACACCTTC; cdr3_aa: CASSIWGLDYGYTF
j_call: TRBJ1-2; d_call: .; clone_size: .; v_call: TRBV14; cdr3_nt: TGTGCCAGCAGCCAAGATAGGAGTGGCTACACCTTC; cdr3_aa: CASSQDRSGYTF
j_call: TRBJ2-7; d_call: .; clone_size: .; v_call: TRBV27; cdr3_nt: TGTGCCAGCAGTGTTAATCGGTACGAGCAGTACTTC; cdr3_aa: CASSVNRYEQYF
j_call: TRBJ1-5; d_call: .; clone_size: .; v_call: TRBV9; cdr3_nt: TGTGCCAGTTCGGGCGGTTATGGCCAGCCCCAGCATTTT; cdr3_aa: CASSGGYGQPQHF
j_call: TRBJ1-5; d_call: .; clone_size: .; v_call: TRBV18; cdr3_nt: TGTGCCAGCTCACCACCAACCGCTAGCAATCAGCCCCAGCATTTT; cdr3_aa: CASSPPTASNQPQHF
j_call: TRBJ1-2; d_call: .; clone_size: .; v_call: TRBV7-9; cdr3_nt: TGTGCCAGCAGCTCCTTGCAGGGTAACTATGGCTACACCTTC; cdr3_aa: CASSSLQGNYGYTF